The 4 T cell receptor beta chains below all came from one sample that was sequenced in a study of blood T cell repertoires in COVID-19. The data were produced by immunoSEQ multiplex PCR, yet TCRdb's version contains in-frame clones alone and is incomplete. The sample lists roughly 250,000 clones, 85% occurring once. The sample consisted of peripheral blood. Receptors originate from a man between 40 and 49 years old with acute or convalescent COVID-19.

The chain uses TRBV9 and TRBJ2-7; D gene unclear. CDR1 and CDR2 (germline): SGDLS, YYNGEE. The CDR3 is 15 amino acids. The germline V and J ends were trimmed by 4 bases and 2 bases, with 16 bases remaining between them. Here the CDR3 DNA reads TGTGCCAGCAGCCGAAACCCCGGGTCAGCCTACGAGCAGTACTTC. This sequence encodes CASSRNPGSAYEQYF.

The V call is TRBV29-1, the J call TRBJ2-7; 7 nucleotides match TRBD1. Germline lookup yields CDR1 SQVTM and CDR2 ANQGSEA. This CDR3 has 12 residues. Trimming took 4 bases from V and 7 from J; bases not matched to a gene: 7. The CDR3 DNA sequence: TGCAGCGTTGGGACAGGATACGGGGAGCAGTACTTC. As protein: CSVGTGYGEQYF.

The CDR3 region is CASSSTRSNQPQHF. DNA for the CDR3: TGTGCCAGCAGCTCCACAAGAAGCAATCAGCCCCAGCATTTT. The J gene is TRBJ1-5, the V gene TRBV5-8, with D uncertain. V dropped 3 bases and J dropped 1 base, with 8 bases sitting between them. The V gene's germline CDR1 is SGHTS and CDR2 YDEGEE. The CDR3 extends over 14 amino acids.

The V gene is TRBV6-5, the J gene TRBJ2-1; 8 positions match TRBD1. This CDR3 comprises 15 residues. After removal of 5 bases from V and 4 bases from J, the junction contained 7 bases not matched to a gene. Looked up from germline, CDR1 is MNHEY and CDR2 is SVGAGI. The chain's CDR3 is CASSLTGTGYNEQFF. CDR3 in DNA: TGTGCCAGCAGTCTTACCGGGACAGGTTACAATGAGCAGTTCTTC.